This entry concerns a single T cell receptor beta chain. Profiled with immunoSEQ multiplex PCR; TCRdb holds only in-frame clones, not every one. The data show about 80,000 clones, with 75% to 90% seen just once and 4.5% to 6.5% held by the top ten. The sample comes from a study of PD-L1 blockade in urothelial cancer. As for the study in general: T cells were recovered from blood samples at a median of roughly 150,000.

CDR1 is MDHEN and CDR2 is SYDVKM in the germline V gene. This CDR3 region has 12 residues. Trimming left V 5 bases short and J 11 bases short, with 15 bases between. The chain carries TRBV28 and TRBJ1-1; D is ambiguous. The sequencing used PBMCs, collected around atezolizumab (anti-PD-L1) treatment. The sequence was obtained from an older woman with urothelial cancer. The CDR3 DNA reads as TGTGCCAGCAGTCTTTCGGGGAGGATGGCTTTCTTT. This codes for CASSLSGRMAFF.